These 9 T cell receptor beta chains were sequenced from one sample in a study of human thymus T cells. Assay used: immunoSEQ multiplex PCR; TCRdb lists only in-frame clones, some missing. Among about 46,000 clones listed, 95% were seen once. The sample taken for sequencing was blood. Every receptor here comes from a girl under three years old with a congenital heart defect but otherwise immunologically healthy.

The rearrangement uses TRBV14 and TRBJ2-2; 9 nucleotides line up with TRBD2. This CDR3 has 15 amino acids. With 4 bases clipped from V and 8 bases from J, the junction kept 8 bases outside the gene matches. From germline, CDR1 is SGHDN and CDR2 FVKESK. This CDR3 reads CASSPGLALTGELFF. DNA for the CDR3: TGTGCCAGCAGCCCGGGACTAGCACTTACGGGGGAGCTGTTTTTT.

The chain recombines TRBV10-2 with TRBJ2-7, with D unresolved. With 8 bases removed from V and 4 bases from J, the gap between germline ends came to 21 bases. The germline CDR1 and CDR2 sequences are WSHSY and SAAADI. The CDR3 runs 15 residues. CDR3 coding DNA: TGCGCCAGCCGGTACTGGGATGGAGTGAAGTACGAGCAGTACTTC. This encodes CASRYWDGVKYEQYF.

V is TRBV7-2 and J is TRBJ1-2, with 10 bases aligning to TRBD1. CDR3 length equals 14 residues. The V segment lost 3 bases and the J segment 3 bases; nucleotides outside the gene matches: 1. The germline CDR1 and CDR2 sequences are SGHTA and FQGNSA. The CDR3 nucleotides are TGTGCCAGCAGCTTCGGGACAGGGGACTATGGCTACACCTTC. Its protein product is CASSFGTGDYGYTF.

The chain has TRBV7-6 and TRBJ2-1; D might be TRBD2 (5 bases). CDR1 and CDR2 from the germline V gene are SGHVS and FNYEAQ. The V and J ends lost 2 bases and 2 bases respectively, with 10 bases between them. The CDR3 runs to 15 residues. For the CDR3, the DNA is TGTGCCAGCAGCTTACGTCCAGCGGCCTACAATGAGCAGTTCTTC. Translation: CASSLRPAAYNEQFF.

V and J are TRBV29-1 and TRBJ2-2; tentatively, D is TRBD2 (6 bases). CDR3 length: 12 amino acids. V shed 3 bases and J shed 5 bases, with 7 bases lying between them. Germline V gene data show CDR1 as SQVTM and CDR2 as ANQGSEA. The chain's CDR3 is CSVEEGTGELFF. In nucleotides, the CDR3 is TGCAGCGTTGAGGAGGGGACCGGGGAGCTGTTTTTT.

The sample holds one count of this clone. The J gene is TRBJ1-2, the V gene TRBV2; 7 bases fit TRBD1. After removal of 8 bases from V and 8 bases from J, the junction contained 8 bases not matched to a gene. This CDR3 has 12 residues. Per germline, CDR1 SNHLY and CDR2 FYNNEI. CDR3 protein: CASVDRRRGYTF. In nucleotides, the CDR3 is TGTGCCAGCGTGGACAGGAGGCGCGGCTACACCTTC.

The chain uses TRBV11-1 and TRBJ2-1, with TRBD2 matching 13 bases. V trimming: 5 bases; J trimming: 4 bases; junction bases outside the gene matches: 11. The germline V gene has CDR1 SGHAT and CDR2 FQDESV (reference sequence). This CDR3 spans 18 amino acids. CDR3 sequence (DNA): TGTGCCAGCAGCCCCCGACTAGCGGGAGGCTATACATACAATGAGCAGTTCTTC. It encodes CASSPRLAGGYTYNEQFF.

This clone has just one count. DNA for the CDR3: TGTGCCAGCAGCGTGTTCTCCTACAATGAGCAGTTCTTC. Protein product: CASSVFSYNEQFF. The chain has TRBV9 and TRBJ2-1; D remains unclear. The germline V gene has CDR1 SGDLS and CDR2 YYNGEE. Trimming shortened V by 2 bases and J by 0 bases, and 3 bases separated the two germline ends. The CDR3 runs to 13 residues.

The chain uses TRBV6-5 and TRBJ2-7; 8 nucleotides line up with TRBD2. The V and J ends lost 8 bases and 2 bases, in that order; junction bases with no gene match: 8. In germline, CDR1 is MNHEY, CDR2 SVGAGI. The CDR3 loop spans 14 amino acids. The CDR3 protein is CASRSGGHTYEQYF. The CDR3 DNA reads TGTGCCAGCCGGAGCGGGGGCCATACCTACGAGCAGTACTTC.